This TCR beta chain was identified during a study of PD-L1 blockade in urothelial cancer. On this clone: The target antigen is unknown.

Profiling relied on immunoSEQ multiplex PCR, and the TCRdb table lists in-frame clones only, not all of them. Counted here are 15,000 to 20,000 clones, 89% occurring once; the ten biggest clones make up more than 9.5%. Time point in this sample: pretreatment peripheral blood. Points from the study as a whole: Patients with below-median pretreatment blood clonality survived longer.

CDR3 size: 14 residues. V shed 3 bases and J 6 bases; nucleotides not matched to a gene: 5. Germline CDR1 and CDR2: MRHNA and SNTAGT. The V gene is TRBV6-4, the J gene TRBJ1-5; 7 nucleotides match TRBD1. The sequence came from a man between 65 and 80 years old with urothelial cancer. Sample: PBMCs, taken around atezolizumab (anti-PD-L1) treatment. The CDR3, as DNA: TGTGCCAGCAGTGAAGGAGGGGGCGGTCAGCCCCAGCATTTT. This sequence encodes CASSEGGGGQPQHF.